Below, 10 T cell receptor beta chains from the same sample are listed, as sequenced in a study of a mutant IDH1 vaccine in newly diagnosed glioma. Documented time point: week 35, safety follow-up. Vaccinated patients received 300 ug of mutant IDH1 20-mer peptide per dose, with topical imiquimod. Their recognized antigens are unknown. The protocol was immunoSEQ multiplex PCR, while the TCRdb copy is restricted to in-frame clones and leaves out a portion. Here the sample spans tens of thousands of clones, around 87% being singletons. The sequenced sample was PBMCs, obtained from a glioma patient whose treatment included an IDH1 peptide vaccine. The receptors here all came from a man between 35 and 55 years old with glioma.

The rearrangement links TRBV5-1 to TRBJ2-2, with TRBD2 identical over 15 bases. Germline lookup yields CDR1 SGHRS and CDR2 YFSETQ. This CDR3 contains 16 residues. Trimming at V came to 4 bases and at J to 7 bases, leaving 5 bases not matched to a gene. CDR3 sequence: CASSLGLAGGHGELFF. The DNA of the CDR3 is TGCGCCAGCAGCCTGGGACTAGCGGGAGGCCACGGGGAGCTGTTTTTT.

The V call is TRBV27, the J call TRBJ2-3; TRBD1 is a possible D gene (6 bases). CDR1 is MNHEY, CDR2 SMNVEV, per germline (reference sequence). The CDR3 is 14 amino acids. The ends were cut back, 3 bases at V and 6 bases at J, with 13 bases in the middle. This CDR3 reads CASSFGGARDTQYF. CDR3 nucleotide sequence: TGTGCCAGCAGTTTTGGGGGCGCTCGGGATACGCAGTATTTT.

The rearrangement uses TRBV2 and TRBJ1-6; D is uncertain. The CDR3 totals 12 residues. CDR1 is SNHLY and CDR2 is FYNNEI in the germline V gene. V was pared by 4 bases and J by 18 bases, with 16 bases between. The CDR3 protein is CASSVGSRFPHF. CDR3 nucleotides: TGTGCCAGCAGTGTAGGCAGTCGATTCCCCCACTTT.

V is TRBV19 and J is TRBJ2-1; 7 bases are shared with TRBD2. The V gene end was trimmed by 1 base and the J gene end by 6 bases; junction bases not matched to a gene: 9. This CDR3 region has 16 residues. The germline V gene encodes CDR1 LNHDA and CDR2 SQIVND (reference sequence). Here the CDR3 reads CASSIAGAGEANEQFF. As DNA, the CDR3 is TGTGCCAGTAGTATAGCTGGGGCGGGAGAGGCCAATGAGCAGTTCTTC. Using reference TRBV19 and TRBJ2-1 for the parts outside the CDR3, the full variable domain is DGGITQSPKYLFRKEGQNVTLSCEQNLNHDAMYWYRQDPGQGLRLIYYSQIVNDFQKGDIAEGYSVSREKKESFPLTVTSAQKNPTAFYLCASSIAGAGEANEQFFGPGTRLTVL.

V is TRBV19 and J is TRBJ1-1; 8 nucleotides match TRBD1. V gave up 5 bases and J gave up 6 bases; unmatched junction bases: 11. Germline V gene data show CDR1 as LNHDA and CDR2 as SQIVND (reference sequence). The CDR3 spans 15 residues. The CDR3 sequence: CASSPFPQGAAEAFF. For the CDR3, the DNA is TGTGCCAGTAGTCCCTTCCCCCAGGGGGCTGCTGAAGCTTTCTTT.

The rearrangement uses TRBV15 and TRBJ1-2; unclear D gene. Germline V gives CDR1 LNHNV, CDR2 YYDKDF (reference sequence). Between the trimmed V and J ends, which lost 0 bases and 4 bases, there was a span of 18 bases. CDR3 size: 17 residues. The CDR3 loop is CATSRDVGKKVSYGYTF. CDR3 bases: TGTGCCACCAGCAGAGATGTAGGGAAAAAGGTCAGCTATGGCTACACCTTC.

The chain has TRBV5-6 and TRBJ1-2; tentative D call: TRBD1 (5 bases). This CDR3 region has 15 residues. Trimming left V 0 bases short and J 8 bases short, with 17 bases between. Looked up from germline, CDR1 is SGHDT and CDR2 is YYEEEE. The CDR3 region has the DNA TGTGCCAGCAGCTTGGGACAGTCTCTCTATGTGGGCTACACCTTC. Protein product: CASSLGQSLYVGYTF. Full variable domain (rest looked up from reference TRBV5-6 and TRBJ1-2): DAGVTQSPTHLIKTRGQQVTLRCSPKSGHDTVSWYQQALGQGPQFIFQYYEEEERQRGNFPDRFSGHQFPNYSSELNVNALLLGDSALYLCASSLGQSLYVGYTFGSGTRLTVV.

CDR3 in DNA: TGTGCCAGCACCAAAAACGGCTATGGCTACACCTTC. Protein sequence: CASTKNGYGYTF. The chain uses TRBV7-2 and TRBJ1-2; D is unresolved. Trimming pared 7 bases from V and 4 bases from J, leaving 10 bases between. Germline V gene data show CDR1 as SGHTA and CDR2 as FQGNSA. The length of the CDR3 is 12 residues.

The V call is TRBV5-4, the J call TRBJ2-6; D uncertain. Germline values: CDR1 SGHNT, CDR2 YYREEE (reference sequence). This CDR3 is 15 amino acids long. Trimming took off 4 bases at V and 0 bases at J, with 8 bases between the two ends. The CDR3 DNA follows: TGTGCCAGCAGCGACCGTAACTCTGGGGCCAACGTCCTGACTTTC. As protein: CASSDRNSGANVLTF.

The V call is TRBV6-5, the J call TRBJ2-2; TRBD1 is a possible D gene (6 bases). The length of the CDR3 is 15 residues. From germline, CDR1 is MNHEY and CDR2 SVGAGI. The V and J ends lost 4 bases and 5 bases respectively, with 14 bases between them. The CDR3 nucleotides read TGTGCCAGCAGTTTCTCGGGACACTTTACCGGGGAGCTGTTTTTT. This sequence encodes CASSFSGHFTGELFF.